This TCR beta chain was profiled in a study of T cells after somatic rescue of genetic block. Assay: immunoSEQ multiplex PCR; the TCRdb copy retains only in-frame clones and omits some. The table has about 88,000 clones, over 80% seen once. V was pared by 2 bases and J by 6 bases, with 16 bases between. Germline V gives CDR1 KGHSY, CDR2 FQNENV. The CDR3 spans 15 residues. The rearrangement uses TRBV16 and TRBJ1-2, with D possibly being TRBD1 (5 bases). The sequenced material came from peripheral blood mononuclear cells (PBMCs). The receptor was derived from a woman under 30. The chain's CDR3 is CASSQTTGSNDGYTF. CDR3 sequence (DNA): TGTGCCAGCAGCCAAACTACAGGTTCAAACGATGGCTACACCTTC. The entire variable domain, with the rest obtained from reference TRBV16 and TRBJ1-2, is as follows: GEEVAQTPKHLVRGEGQKAKLYCAPIKGHSYVFWYQQVLKNEFKFLISFQNENVFDETGMPKERFSAKCLPNSPCSLEIQATKLEDSAVYFCASSQTTGSNDGYTFGSGTRLTVV.